Following are 20 T cell receptor beta chains from one sample sequenced in a study of cytomegalovirus exposure and HLA in healthy donors. The PCR used 60 Vbeta and 13 Jbeta primers. Profiled with immunoSEQ multiplex PCR; TCRdb holds only in-frame clones, not every one. The sample has more than 60,000 clones; approximately 80% are singletons. Sample: PBMCs. These TCRs come from an older man in good health and CMV-seropositive.

The chain combines TRBV2 with TRBJ2-7; D is perhaps TRBD1 (6 bases). Per the germline V gene, CDR1 is SNHLY and CDR2 is FYNNEI. Trimming removed 8 bases at V and 2 bases at J, with 22 bases between. CDR3 length equals 16 residues. The CDR3 here is CASRAGGANSPYEQYF. CDR3 nucleotides: TGTGCCAGCCGGGCTGGGGGCGCCAATTCCCCCTACGAGCAGTACTTC.

A note on this clone: The same CDR3 is also encoded by other DNA sequences in this sample. This chain joins TRBV18 and TRBJ2-3; D is unresolved. With 2 bases removed from V and 1 base from J, the gap between germline ends came to 7 bases. The V gene's germline CDR1 is KGHSH and CDR2 LQKENI. The CDR3 has 14 residues. The CDR3 region has the DNA TGTGCCAGCTCACCAGGGCAGGGCACAGATACGCAGTATTTT. It translates to CASSPGQGTDTQYF.

This clone showed up just once. The CDR3 loop reads CASSLQTGGELFF. The CDR3 DNA sequence: TGCGCCAGCAGCCTCCAAACCGGCGGGGAGCTGTTTTTT. The J gene is TRBJ2-2, the V gene TRBV4-3, with D unclear. Trimming pared 4 bases from V and 7 bases from J, leaving 10 bases between. This CDR3 region has 13 residues. Germline lookup yields CDR1 LGHNA and CDR2 YSLEER.

This chain uses TRBV5-1 with TRBJ1-2; D gene ambiguous. CDR1 SGHRS and CDR2 YFSETQ come from the germline V gene. There are 12 residues in the CDR3. Trimming took off 4 bases at V and 8 bases at J, with 12 bases between the two ends. The DNA of the CDR3 is TGCGCCAGCAGCCCAAACACCTCGGGCTACACCTTC. Protein product: CASSPNTSGYTF.

This chain links TRBV7-9 with TRBJ1-1; D gene ambiguous. Germline V gene lookup returns CDR1 SEHNR and CDR2 FQNEAQ (reference sequence). V shed 5 bases and J shed 0 bases, with 7 bases lying between them. There are 13 residues in the CDR3. The CDR3 reads CASSVLMNTEAFF. CDR3 coding DNA: TGTGCCAGCAGCGTACTAATGAACACTGAAGCTTTCTTT.

The rearrangement links TRBV7-9 to TRBJ2-1; D gene uncertain. V was trimmed by 1 base and J by 6 bases, leaving 7 bases between them. In germline, CDR1 is SEHNR, CDR2 FQNEAQ (reference sequence). The CDR3 is 13 amino acids. This CDR3 is CASSLDALNEQFF. CDR3 nucleotides: TGTGCCAGCAGCTTAGACGCACTCAATGAGCAGTTCTTC.

The CDR3, as DNA: TGTGCCAGCAGCCCCGACCCAGGTTCGTTCCAAGAGACCCAGTACTTC. Its translation is CASSPDPGSFQETQYF. The J gene is TRBJ2-5, the V gene TRBV7-6; the D is unclear. V shed 5 bases and J shed 1 base, with 17 bases lying between them. Germline V gene lookup returns CDR1 SGHVS and CDR2 FNYEAQ. The CDR3 sequence is 16 residues long.

This clone occurred once. This rearrangement joins TRBV2 to TRBJ2-7, with 7 bases fitting TRBD1. Germline CDR1 is SNHLY and CDR2 is FYNNEI. V trimming: 0 bases; J trimming: 0 bases; junction bases outside the gene matches: 5. The CDR3 is 16 amino acids. The CDR3, as DNA: TGTGCCAGCAGTGAAGCGGGACAGCCGAGCTCCTACGAGCAGTACTTC. It is translated as CASSEAGQPSSYEQYF.

This chain joins TRBV6-1 and TRBJ1-4; D might be TRBD1 (5 bases). Germline CDR1 and CDR2: MNHNS and SASEGT. This CDR3 is 15 amino acids long. V lost 8 bases to trimming and J lost 3 bases, with 16 bases between them. CDR3 coding DNA: TGTGCCAGCTTTTCTCCGGGGGAGGCTAATGAAAAACTGTTTTTT. Encoded protein: CASFSPGEANEKLFF.

The J gene is TRBJ1-2, the V gene TRBV10-3; 9 bases match TRBD1. The germline gives CDR1 ENHRY, CDR2 SYGVKD. This CDR3 spans 16 amino acids. The V segment lost 0 bases and the J segment 7 bases; nucleotides outside the gene matches: 9. CDR3 coding DNA: TGTGCCATCAGTGAGTCCCAACAGGGGGCCGGCGGTGGCTACACCTTC. This encodes CAISESQQGAGGGYTF.

The chain uses TRBV6-5 and TRBJ2-4; TRBD2 is a possible D gene (5 bases). The germline V gene has CDR1 MNHEY and CDR2 SVGAGI. This CDR3 is built from 12 residues. Deletions cut 8 bases from V and 5 bases from J, with 10 bases between. The CDR3 region is CASVGVENIQYF. DNA for the CDR3: TGTGCCAGCGTCGGGGTGGAAAACATTCAGTACTTC.

The rearrangement joins TRBV4-1 to TRBJ1-2, with a weak D call TRBD1 (6 bases). Germline V gene lookup returns CDR1 MGHRA and CDR2 YSYEKL. The length of the CDR3 is 16 residues. The V end was cut by 3 bases, the J end by 3 bases, with 17 bases between. The CDR3 DNA reads TGCGCCAGCAGCCAGGAACCGCGGACAGAATACTATGGCTACACCTTC. Its protein is CASSQEPRTEYYGYTF.

The V gene is TRBV5-1, the J gene TRBJ2-7; 14 bases agree with TRBD2. This CDR3 is built from 16 residues. Germline lookup yields CDR1 SGHRS and CDR2 YFSETQ. V dropped 4 bases and J dropped 4; count of bases not matched to a gene: 7. The CDR3 sequence: CASSTTGTSGGYEQYF. The CDR3 coding sequence is TGCGCCAGCAGCACCACAGGGACTAGCGGGGGTTACGAGCAGTACTTC.

This chain connects TRBV13 to TRBJ1-6, with a tentative D call TRBD1 (6 bases). The CDR3 runs to 15 residues. Germline V gives CDR1 PRHDT, CDR2 FYEKMQ (reference sequence). The V end lost 5 bases, the J end lost 5 bases, and 13 bases lay between the germline ends. Here the CDR3 DNA reads TGTGCCAGCAGCCTCCAGGGGTGGGATAATTCACCCCTCCACTTT. Amino acids: CASSLQGWDNSPLHF.

The chain combines TRBV9 with TRBJ1-6, with D possibly matching TRBD1 (5 bases). Germline assignment: CDR1 SGDLS and CDR2 YYNGEE. CDR3 size: 16 residues. V lost 2 bases to trimming and J lost 6 bases, with 15 bases between them. Here the CDR3 reads CASSVHPQGANSPLHF. The CDR3 nucleotides are TGTGCCAGCAGCGTCCATCCCCAGGGCGCTAATTCACCCCTCCACTTT.

The V gene is TRBV9, the J gene TRBJ1-5; 7 bases align to TRBD1. This CDR3 is 14 amino acids long. V trimming: 3 bases; J trimming: 6 bases; junction bases outside the gene matches: 6. Germline V lookup: CDR1 SGDLS, CDR2 YYNGEE. CDR3 bases: TGTGCCAGCAGCGATACAGGGGTAGGTCAGCCCCAGCATTTT. Its protein is CASSDTGVGQPQHF.

V gene TRBV6-1 combines with J gene TRBJ1-4; 9 bases map to TRBD1. Trimming cost V 6 bases and J 7 bases; bases outside gene matches: 9. CDR3 length: 15 residues. CDR1 and CDR2 (germline): MNHNS, SASEGT. CDR3 coding DNA: TGTGCCAGCAGACCTCGACAGGGGGTATTTGAAAAACTGTTTTTT. This sequence encodes CASRPRQGVFEKLFF.

The V and J genes are TRBV29-1 and TRBJ1-2; TRBD1 might be the D (6 bases). Looked up from germline, CDR1 is SQVTM and CDR2 is ANQGSEA. V lost 3 bases to trimming and J lost 10 bases, with 15 bases between them. The CDR3 totals 12 residues. This CDR3 is CSVDLSDSFYTF. The CDR3 region has the DNA TGCAGCGTTGACCTCTCGGACAGTTTCTACACCTTC.

The sample holds a few counts of this clone. The V call is TRBV6-1, the J call TRBJ2-7; no reliable D call. This CDR3 comprises 12 residues. The germline V gene has CDR1 MNHNS and CDR2 SASEGT. Trimming cost V 11 bases and J 0 bases, with 11 bases left between them. This chain's CDR3 is CAVWQASYEQYF. The CDR3 DNA sequence: TGTGCCGTCTGGCAGGCCTCCTACGAGCAGTACTTC.

CDR3 residues: CASSELGSGEGYGYTF. The CDR3 DNA is TGTGCCAGCAGTGAATTAGGGTCAGGGGAAGGGTATGGCTACACCTTC. The chain is built from TRBV25-1 and TRBJ1-2, with D possibly TRBD1 on 6 matching bases. The CDR3 has 16 residues. Trimming removed 1 base from V and 5 bases from J, with 17 bases in between. The germline V gene encodes CDR1 MGHDK and CDR2 SYGVNS.